The next 16 T cell receptor beta chains were all read from a single sample in a study of T cells after yellow fever vaccination. Each CDR3 protein is one row after TCRdb ran MiXCR on the 5' RACE reads. The data hold 300,000 to 350,000 distinct CDR3 sequences, with 3% to 4.5% observed a single time. The starting material was PBMCs, obtained 5 days after the yellow fever booster vaccination. These receptor sequences come from a man younger than 35 who received the YFV17D yellow fever vaccine.

This clonotype was detected many times. V usage is TRBV7-2 and J usage is TRBJ2-2; D may be TRBD1 (5 bases). Germline values: CDR1 SGHTA, CDR2 FQGNSA. This CDR3 comprises 14 residues. V was pared by 5 bases and J by 4 bases, with 11 bases between. The CDR3 loop is CASSQDILTGELFF. CDR3 coding DNA: TGTGCCAGCAGCCAGGACATCCTCACCGGGGAGCTGTTTTTT. The variable domain in full, with the rest retrieved from reference TRBV7-2 and TRBJ2-2, is GAGVSQSPSNKVTEKGKDVELRCDPISGHTALYWYRQSLGQGLEFLIYFQGNSAPDKSGLPSDRFSAERTGGSVSTLTIQRTQQEDSAVYLCASSQDILTGELFFGEGSRLTVL.

Ten or more counts support this clonotype. V gene TRBV7-8 combines with J gene TRBJ1-1; possible D gene TRBD1, 5 bases. The V end was cut by 6 bases, the J end by 1 base, with 12 bases between. Germline CDR1 reads SGHVS; CDR2 reads FQNEAQ. This CDR3 region has 14 residues. CDR3 sequence reads: CASSRGLGNTEAFF. Written as DNA, the CDR3 is TGTGCCAGCAGTCGGGGGTTAGGGAACACTGAAGCTTTCTTT.

Only a few counts were recorded for this clonotype. The CDR3 sequence: CASSLVRAGQETQYF. In nucleotides, the CDR3 is TGTGCCAGCAGCTTAGTTAGGGCAGGGCAAGAGACCCAGTACTTC. V gene TRBV7-8 combines with J gene TRBJ2-5; possible D gene TRBD1, 5 bases. CDR1 and CDR2 (germline): SGHVS, FQNEAQ. V gave up 1 base and J gave up 2 bases, with 11 bases separating them. This CDR3 is 15 amino acids long.

At least ten counts were recorded for this clonotype. The CDR3 reads CASGLVVSTSTDTQYF. The CDR3 DNA is TGTGCTAGTGGTTTGGTCGTGAGCACTAGCACAGATACGCAGTATTTT. This chain connects TRBV12-5 to TRBJ2-3, with D unclear. Trimming pared 0 bases from V and 0 bases from J, leaving 10 bases between. CDR1 LGHNT and CDR2 FRNRAP come from the germline V gene. The CDR3 has 16 residues.

This clonotype was observed at least ten times. The genes are TRBV5-1 and TRBJ1-2; D remains ambiguous. From germline, CDR1 is SGHRS and CDR2 YFSETQ. The V end lost 2 bases, the J end lost 6 bases, and 14 bases lay between the germline ends. This CDR3 contains 14 residues. CDR3 DNA: TGCGCCAGCAGCTTCTTAGGGTCCGGGGATGGCTACACCTTC. Translating it yields CASSFLGSGDGYTF.

This clonotype has just a few counts. This rearrangement joins TRBV6-5 to TRBJ1-1; TRBD1 agrees at 7 bases. Germline assignment: CDR1 MNHEY and CDR2 SVGAGI. The CDR3 runs 13 residues. The V segment lost 2 bases and the J segment 5 bases; nucleotides outside the gene matches: 2. The CDR3 spells CASSYDRDTEAFF. In DNA form, the CDR3 reads TGTGCCAGCAGTTACGACAGGGATACTGAAGCTTTCTTT.

The CDR3 bases are TGTGCCAGCAGTTTGGAGGGTAGGGGTAGCGGCTACACCTTC. Encoded protein: CASSLEGRGSGYTF. This rearrangement joins TRBV12-3 or TRBV12-4 to TRBJ1-2; D perhaps matches TRBD1 (5 bases). The ends were cut back, 3 bases at V and 8 bases at J, with 16 bases in the middle. This CDR3 region has 14 residues.

This clonotype showed up just a few times. The gene calls are TRBV5-5 and TRBJ1-6; 7 bases map to TRBD1. With V trimmed by 3 bases and J by 8 bases, 5 bases remained unmatched. CDR3 size: 14 residues. CDR1 is SGHKS and CDR2 is YYEKEE in the germline V gene (reference sequence). CDR3 residues: CASSSDRWDSPLHF. As DNA, the CDR3 is TGTGCCAGCAGCTCGGACAGGTGGGATTCACCCCTCCACTTT.

This clonotype was counted between two and nine times. V usage is TRBV12-3 or TRBV12-4 and J usage is TRBJ1-6; D ambiguous. This CDR3 comprises 15 residues. The V and J ends lost 6 bases and 0 bases respectively, with 9 bases between them. The CDR3 nucleotides read TGTGCCAGCAGCCCCCAACTCTCCTATAATTCACCCCTCCACTTT. Protein: CASSPQLSYNSPLHF.

This clonotype was recorded at least ten times. V gene TRBV11-2 combines with J gene TRBJ2-1; D might be TRBD2 (5 bases). The CDR3 sequence is 14 residues long. From germline, CDR1 is SGHAT and CDR2 FQNNGV. The V gene lost 5 bases and the J gene lost 3 bases, with 11 bases spanning the gap. The CDR3 DNA sequence: TGTGCCAGCAGCCCCCGGACTGTCTACAATGAGCAGTTCTTC. It specifies CASSPRTVYNEQFF.

The chain links TRBV18 to TRBJ2-6; no definite D call. Germline values: CDR1 KGHSH, CDR2 LQKENI. Trimming pared 6 bases from V and 0 bases from J, leaving 9 bases between. The CDR3 has 15 residues. The CDR3 spells CASSISGSGANVLTF. CDR3 nucleotides: TGTGCCAGCTCCATCTCCGGCTCTGGGGCCAACGTCCTGACTTTC.

The sample holds a few counts of this clonotype. The DNA for the CDR3 is TGTGCCACCAGCAGACAGGGGGCGGGCAGTCAGCCCCAGCATTTT. It translates to CATSRQGAGSQPQHF. This chain joins TRBV15 and TRBJ1-5; 8 nucleotides agree with TRBD1. Trimming took 2 bases from V and 6 from J; bases not matched to a gene: 6. Germline-derived CDR1 and CDR2 are LNHNV and YYDKDF (reference sequence). The CDR3 is made up of 15 amino acids.

The V gene is TRBV6-5, the J gene TRBJ1-6, with TRBD1 matching over 9 bases. The CDR3 covers 13 residues. The V and J ends lost 9 bases and 10 bases, in that order; junction bases with no gene match: 7. The V gene's germline CDR1 is MNHEY and CDR2 SVGAGI. CDR3 coding DNA: TGTGCCAGTACCTGGGACAGGGTCTCACCCCTCCACTTT. Translation: CASTWDRVSPLHF.

At least ten counts were recorded for this clonotype. The chain is built from TRBV10-3 and TRBJ1-1, with 7 bases aligning to TRBD1. The CDR3 spans 15 residues. The germline V gene encodes CDR1 ENHRY and CDR2 SYGVKD. J lost 3 bases, V lost 4 bases, and 8 bases had no gene match. The CDR3 sequence is CAISGQGKRDTEAFF. CDR3 nucleotides: TGTGCCATCAGTGGACAGGGAAAGCGGGACACTGAAGCTTTCTTT.

This clonotype was seen ten or more times. This sequence joins TRBV12-3 or TRBV12-4 and TRBJ1-1; TRBD1 matches at 10 bases. This CDR3 has 13 residues. Trimming removed 5 bases from V and 11 bases from J; junction bases left unmatched: 8. The chain's CDR3 is CASSTGTGVTAFF. DNA for the CDR3: TGTGCCAGCAGTACCGGGACAGGGGTTACGGCTTTCTTT.

This clonotype came up many times. V gene TRBV19 combines with J gene TRBJ2-3; D is tentatively TRBD1 or TRBD2 (6 bases each). CDR1 is LNHDA and CDR2 is SQIVND in the germline V gene (reference sequence). This CDR3 comprises 14 residues. V lost 3 bases to trimming and J lost 3 bases, with 10 bases between them. The CDR3 here is CASSIQGRTDTQYF. The CDR3 DNA is TGTGCCAGTAGTATTCAGGGGAGGACAGATACGCAGTATTTT.